This TCR beta chain emerged from a study of blood T cells in healthy people across ages. Whole-study results and caveats: The authors considered diversity estimates from one million T cells to be underestimates. Higher diversity, along with more naive CD4+ cells, distinguished long-lived donors from aged donors.

This CDR3 has 12 residues. Germline V CDR1 and CDR2: DFQATT, SNEGSKA (reference sequence). Worth noting for this clonotype: Its antigen is as yet unknown.

Combining a sample-barcoded 5' primer with a J-beta primer mix, a second PCR ran for roughly 7 to 11 cycles. Paired-end reads containing CDR3 totaled no fewer than 2.5 million for each sample. TCRdb passed the 5' RACE reads through MiXCR, listing each CDR3 protein once. The sample contains about 720,000 distinct CDR3 sequences, 22% of which appear only once. J is TRBJ2-7 and V is TRBV20-1; 7 bases are shared with TRBD2. The sequencing sample was made of blood. The TCR was taken from an older man in good health. The CDR3 loop reads CSWGGESYEQYF. The CDR3 region has the DNA TGCAGCTGGGGGGGGGAAAGCTACGAGCAGTACTTC.